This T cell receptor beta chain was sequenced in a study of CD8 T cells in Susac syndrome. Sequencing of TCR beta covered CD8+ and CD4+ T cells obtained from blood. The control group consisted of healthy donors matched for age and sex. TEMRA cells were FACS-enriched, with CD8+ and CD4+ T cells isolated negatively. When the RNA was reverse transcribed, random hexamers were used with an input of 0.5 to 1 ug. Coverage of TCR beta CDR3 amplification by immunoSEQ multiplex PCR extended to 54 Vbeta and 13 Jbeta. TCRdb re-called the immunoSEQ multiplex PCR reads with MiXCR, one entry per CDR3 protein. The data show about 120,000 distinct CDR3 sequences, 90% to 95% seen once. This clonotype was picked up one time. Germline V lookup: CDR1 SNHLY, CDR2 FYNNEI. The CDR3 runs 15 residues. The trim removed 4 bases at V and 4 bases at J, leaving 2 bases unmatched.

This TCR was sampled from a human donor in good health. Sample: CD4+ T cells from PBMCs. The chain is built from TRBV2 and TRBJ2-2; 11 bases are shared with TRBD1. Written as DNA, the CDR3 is TGTGCCAGCAGTGCGGGACAGGGGGGCACCGGGGAGCTGTTTTTT. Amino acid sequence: CASSAGQGGTGELFF.